The 17 T cell receptor beta chains presented below share a single source sample, sequenced in a study of cytotoxic CD8 clonotypes in ibrutinib-treated CLL. Only in-frame clones appear in the TCRdb table, and some are missing; sequencing was by immunoSEQ multiplex PCR. This sample carries hundreds of thousands of clones, under 70% of them seen once, and the ten largest clones take roughly 6.7%. Sequenced here: PBMCs, sampled after 36 months of ibrutinib treatment. The source is a human donor with chronic lymphocytic leukemia.

This clone appeared a few times. V and J are TRBV9 and TRBJ1-1, with unresolved D. CDR1 is SGDLS, CDR2 YYNGEE, per germline. The CDR3 consists of 13 residues. Trimming took 2 bases from V and 4 from J, leaving 9 bases between them. The CDR3 region is CASSVLLSTEAFF. The CDR3 DNA sequence: TGTGCCAGCAGCGTTCTACTCAGCACTGAAGCTTTCTTT.

The rearrangement uses TRBV6-5 and TRBJ2-7; D uncertain. The length of the CDR3 is 14 residues. From germline, CDR1 is MNHEY and CDR2 SVGAGI. The V gene lost 6 bases and the J gene lost 3 bases, with 15 bases spanning the gap. This CDR3 reads CASSAFGSVYEQYF. DNA for the CDR3: TGTGCCAGCAGCGCGTTCGGTTCAGTCTACGAGCAGTACTTC.

This clone has only a few counts. The genes are TRBV6-1 and TRBJ1-5; 8 bases are shared with TRBD1. The CDR3 is 17 residues long. The V gene end was trimmed by 4 bases and the J gene end by 0 bases; junction bases not matched to a gene: 8. In germline, CDR1 is MNHNS, CDR2 SASEGT. The DNA for the CDR3 is TGTGCCAGCAGTGTCCGGACAGGGCTATATAGCAATCAGCCCCAGCATTTT. Translating gives CASSVRTGLYSNQPQHF.

This chain joins TRBV6-5 and TRBJ1-6; TRBD1 matches at 7 bases. Germline V gene data show CDR1 as MNHEY and CDR2 as SVGAGI. With V trimmed by 6 bases and J by 7 bases, 6 bases remained unmatched. This CDR3 contains 14 residues. The CDR3 DNA sequence: TGTGCCAGCAGGTACAGGGGAGGCAATTCACCCCTCCACTTT. Amino acid sequence: CASRYRGGNSPLHF.

The chain has TRBV6-5 and TRBJ2-7; tentative D call: TRBD2 (6 bases). Trimming left V 3 bases short and J 0 bases short, with 15 bases between. The CDR3 contains 16 residues. From germline, CDR1 is MNHEY and CDR2 SVGAGI. This chain's CDR3 is CASSYGLRGSSYEQYF. CDR3 bases: TGTGCCAGCAGTTATGGGTTACGGGGGAGCTCCTACGAGCAGTACTTC.

The chain joins TRBV5-1 to TRBJ2-1, with a possible D match to TRBD2 (7 bases). Trimming pared 4 bases from V and 5 bases from J, leaving 22 bases between. The CDR3 extends over 17 amino acids. CDR1 and CDR2 (germline): SGHRS, YFSETQ. The CDR3 DNA is TGCGCCAGCAGCCCCTACCCTGGTCGGGGGGCGAACAATGAGCAGTTCTTC. Protein sequence: CASSPYPGRGANNEQFF.

This clone was recorded once. The chain uses TRBV4-1 and TRBJ2-5, with 8 bases aligning to TRBD2. Germline trimming cut 0 bases from V and 4 bases from J; bases unmatched to any gene: 7. The CDR3 extends over 16 amino acids. The germline gives CDR1 MGHRA, CDR2 YSYEKL. In DNA form, the CDR3 reads TGCGCCAGCAGCCAAGATCTAAGTACTAGCGGAGAGACCCAGTACTTC. Translated: CASSQDLSTSGETQYF.

V and J are TRBV29-1 and TRBJ1-2; a possible D gene is TRBD1 (6 bases). Germline V gene sequence: CDR1 SQVTM, CDR2 ANQGSEA. The germline V and J ends were trimmed by 3 bases and 4 bases, with 15 bases remaining between them. The CDR3 loop spans 14 amino acids. CDR3 nucleotide sequence: TGCAGCGTTGACGGTAACAGGGTCAGCTATGGCTACACCTTC. It is translated as CSVDGNRVSYGYTF. The full variable domain, with the rest looked up from reference TRBV29-1 and TRBJ1-2, is SAVISQKPSRDICQRGTSLTIQCQVDSQVTMMFWYRQQPGQSLTLIATANQGSEATYESGFVIDKFPISRPNLTFSTLTVSNMSPEDSSIYLCSVDGNRVSYGYTFGSGTRLTVV.

This clone was observed once. This rearrangement joins TRBV9 to TRBJ2-3, with 9 bases matching TRBD1. Germline assignment: CDR1 SGDLS and CDR2 YYNGEE. The CDR3 runs 17 residues. J lost 5 bases, V lost 6 bases, and 16 bases had no gene match. CDR3 in DNA: TGTGCCAGCAACCCACCAATTCCGACAGGGGGGCTAGATACGCAGTATTTT. The encoded protein is CASNPPIPTGGLDTQYF.

The chain recombines TRBV15 with TRBJ1-4, with D maybe TRBD1 (5 bases). Germline loops: CDR1 LNHNV, CDR2 YYDKDF (reference sequence). There are 16 residues in the CDR3. V gave up 2 bases and J gave up 4 bases, with 14 bases separating them. The CDR3 reads CATSRFRDGDNEKLFF. Written as DNA, the CDR3 is TGTGCCACCAGCAGATTCCGGGACGGAGATAATGAAAAACTGTTTTTT.

The chain links TRBV7-2 to TRBJ2-5; D not certain. The CDR3 sequence is 13 residues long. Deletions cut 2 bases from V and 5 bases from J, with 9 bases between. Germline CDR1 and CDR2: SGHTA and FQGNSA. Here the CDR3 DNA reads TGTGCCAGCAGCTTAACCCTGGCGGAGACCCAGTACTTC. As protein: CASSLTLAETQYF. The full variable domain, completed using reference TRBV7-2 and TRBJ2-5, is GAGVSQSPSNKVTEKGKDVELRCDPISGHTALYWYRQSLGQGLEFLIYFQGNSAPDKSGLPSDRFSAERTGGSVSTLTIQRTQQEDSAVYLCASSLTLAETQYFGPGTRLLVL.

The V gene is TRBV5-6, the J gene TRBJ1-2, with a weak D call TRBD1 (6 bases). Germline-derived CDR1 and CDR2 are SGHDT and YYEEEE. Trimming cost V 3 bases and J 6 bases, with 18 bases left between them. The CDR3 runs 15 residues. CDR3 coding DNA: TGTGCCAGCAGCTCAAGTTCGGGGGGCCTCAATGGCTACACCTTC. This translates into CASSSSSGGLNGYTF.

J is TRBJ2-7 and V is TRBV10-3; D gene ambiguous. This CDR3 is 14 amino acids long. Trimming stripped 3 bases from V and 1 base from J, with 10 bases between. Germline CDR1 is ENHRY and CDR2 is SYGVKD. The chain's CDR3 is CAISDWGMSYEQYF. The CDR3 bases are TGTGCCATCAGTGATTGGGGAATGTCCTACGAGCAGTACTTC.

This chain links TRBV7-8 with TRBJ2-1, with D possibly matching TRBD1 (7 bases). V was shortened by 5 bases and J by 6 bases, with 17 bases between the two germline ends. Germline lookup yields CDR1 SGHVS and CDR2 FQNEAQ. The CDR3 loop spans 15 amino acids. The CDR3 DNA sequence: TGTGCCAGCAGCCTAGAACCCAGGGGGGCCAATGAGCAGTTCTTC. Translation gives CASSLEPRGANEQFF. The whole variable domain, filled in from reference TRBV7-8 and TRBJ2-1, reads GAGVSQSPRYKVAKRGQDVALRCDPISGHVSLFWYQQALGQGPEFLTYFQNEAQLDKSGLPSDRFFAERPEGSVSTLKIQRTQQEDSAVYLCASSLEPRGANEQFFGPGTRLTVL.

This clone has only one observation. Within the sample, other DNA sequences also encode this same CDR3. This rearrangement joins TRBV2 to TRBJ1-5, with 9 bases aligning to TRBD1. The CDR3 consists of 16 residues. With V trimmed by 6 bases and J by 1 base, 7 bases remained unmatched. In germline, CDR1 is SNHLY, CDR2 FYNNEI. CDR3 nucleotide sequence: TGTGCCAGCAGGGGGGACAGGGAGGAAAGCAATCAGCCCCAGCATTTT. As protein: CASRGDREESNQPQHF. Together with reference TRBV2 and TRBJ1-5, the CDR3 gives the full variable domain: EPEVTQTPSHQVTQMGQEVILRCVPISNHLYFYWYRQILGQKVEFLVSFYNNEISEKSEIFDDQFSVERPDGSNFTLKIRSTKLEDSAMYFCASRGDREESNQPQHFGDGTRLSIL.

This chain links TRBV5-6 with TRBJ2-3; D gene unclear. The V end lost 0 bases, the J end lost 3 bases, and 11 bases lay between the germline ends. The CDR3 has 15 amino acids. CDR1 is SGHDT, CDR2 YYEEEE, per germline. DNA of the CDR3: TGTGCCAGCAGCTTGGGCTACGGAATTACAGATACGCAGTATTTT. This codes for CASSLGYGITDTQYF.

This chain joins TRBV7-6 and TRBJ2-1; D is possibly TRBD1 or TRBD2 (6 bases each). CDR3 length equals 16 residues. CDR1 is SGHVS, CDR2 FNYEAQ, per germline. Trimming left V 4 bases short and J 8 bases short, with 21 bases between. CDR3 DNA sequence: TGTGCCAGCAGCTACCCAAGGGGGGAGAGAGGGGATGAGCAGTTCTTC. Translation: CASSYPRGERGDEQFF.